Listed here are 10 T cell receptor beta chains from one sample, sequenced in a study of cytomegalovirus exposure and HLA in healthy donors. Amplification used 60 Vbeta primers and 13 Jbeta primers. Some clones are missing from TCRdb's copy, which holds only in-frame ones; the method was immunoSEQ multiplex PCR. Of 170,000 or so clones in the sample, around 74% were seen once. The material sequenced was PBMCs. These receptors originate from a woman aged 25 to 39 in good health and CMV-seronegative.

The rearrangement links TRBV28 to TRBJ2-5; the D is unclear. CDR3 length: 12 amino acids. V was cut by 3 bases and J by 3 bases, with 5 bases left in between. In germline, CDR1 is MDHEN, CDR2 SYDVKM. Here the CDR3 reads CASSFTEETQYF. Written as DNA, the CDR3 is TGTGCCAGCAGTTTTACAGAAGAGACCCAGTACTTC.

This sequence joins TRBV27 and TRBJ2-2; D unresolved. Germline V lookup: CDR1 MNHEY, CDR2 SMNVEV (reference sequence). V lost 8 bases, J lost 1 base, and 14 bases lay in between. The CDR3 loop spans 15 amino acids. The CDR3, as DNA: TGTGCCAGCCGCGGCCCTACCTTGAACACCGGGGAGCTGTTTTTT. This sequence encodes CASRGPTLNTGELFF.

On this clone itself: Other DNA sequences within the sample encode an identical CDR3. V and J are TRBV9 and TRBJ2-1, with D tentatively TRBD2 (6 bases). Trimming took 0 bases from V and 1 from J, leaving 8 bases between them. Germline CDR1 and CDR2: SGDLS and YYNGEE. The CDR3 extends over 15 amino acids. In DNA form, the CDR3 reads TGTGCCAGCAGCGTAGTTGGGGGGTCCTACAATGAGCAGTTCTTC. Its protein product is CASSVVGGSYNEQFF.

The chain is built from TRBV7-2 and TRBJ2-2, with 12 positions matching TRBD2. CDR1 SGHTA and CDR2 FQGNSA come from the germline V gene. The CDR3 spans 16 residues. V dropped 2 bases and J dropped 7; count of bases not matched to a gene: 5. The CDR3 coding sequence is TGTGCCAGCAGCTTACTAGCGGGGGGGCCCATCGGGGAGCTGTTTTTT. Encoded protein: CASSLLAGGPIGELFF.

The rearrangement joins TRBV13 to TRBJ1-1, with D uncertain. Germline V CDR1 and CDR2: PRHDT, FYEKMQ (reference sequence). Deletions cut 5 bases from V and 6 bases from J, with 10 bases between. The CDR3 runs 12 residues. CDR3 protein: CASSPKRAEAFF. CDR3 bases: TGTGCCAGCAGCCCCAAACGGGCTGAAGCTTTCTTT. The entire variable domain, with the rest obtained from reference TRBV13 and TRBJ1-1, is as follows: AAGVIQSPRHLIKEKRETATLKCYPIPRHDTVYWYQQGPGQDPQFLISFYEKMQSDKGSIPDRFSAQQFSDYHSELNMSSLELGDSALYFCASSPKRAEAFFGQGTRLTVV.

This chain links TRBV5-4 with TRBJ1-2, with D maybe TRBD1 (6 bases). There are 14 residues in the CDR3. Germline values: CDR1 SGHNT, CDR2 YYREEE (reference sequence). The V gene lost 4 bases and the J gene lost 4 bases, with 14 bases spanning the gap. The CDR3 loop is CASSLPGGAYGYTF. DNA of the CDR3: TGTGCCAGCAGCCTACCCGGGGGGGCCTATGGCTACACCTTC. Looking up the rest from reference TRBV5-4 and TRBJ1-2 gives the full variable domain: ETGVTQSPTHLIKTRGQQVTLRCSSQSGHNTVSWYQQALGQGPQFIFQYYREEENGRGNFPPRFSGLQFPNYSSELNVNALELDDSALYLCASSLPGGAYGYTFGSGTRLTVV.

V and J are TRBV5-4 and TRBJ2-1, with D possibly being TRBD1 (5 bases). The germline V and J ends were trimmed by 3 bases and 3 bases, with 16 bases remaining between them. The CDR3 consists of 16 residues. Germline values: CDR1 SGHNT, CDR2 YYREEE (reference sequence). The DNA for the CDR3 is TGTGCCAGCAGCTGGATCGACGTAGGGGTCTACAATGAGCAGTTCTTC. It is translated as CASSWIDVGVYNEQFF.

The sample holds one count of this clone. This CDR3 reads CASLAGLSPYNEQFF. CDR3 sequence (DNA): TGTGCCAGCCTGGCGGGGTTATCGCCCTACAATGAGCAGTTCTTC. V and J are TRBV27 and TRBJ2-1, with D possibly TRBD2 on 6 matching bases. V lost 8 bases and J 2 bases, leaving 16 bases between the germline ends. Germline-derived CDR1 and CDR2 are MNHEY and SMNVEV (reference sequence). CDR3 length: 15 amino acids.

The CDR3 region has the DNA TGTGCCAGCAGCCCAGGGACACTTCCCTCCTACGAGCAGTACTTC. It translates to CASSPGTLPSYEQYF. The rearrangement links TRBV9 to TRBJ2-5; TRBD1 is a possible D gene (6 bases). The J call could be wrong; TRBJ2-7 is a better fit for the DNA end. Per germline, CDR1 SGDLS and CDR2 YYNGEE. The CDR3 is 15 amino acids.

This clone was found once. J is TRBJ1-6 and V is TRBV5-1; D possibly corresponds to TRBD1 (6 bases). V lost 5 bases, J lost 7 bases, and 13 bases lay in between. In germline, CDR1 is SGHRS, CDR2 YFSETQ. There are 14 residues in the CDR3. The CDR3 is CASSRTEPNSPLHF. The CDR3 bases are TGCGCCAGCAGTCGGACAGAACCCAATTCACCCCTCCACTTT.